This T cell receptor beta chain was profiled in a study of long-term antiretroviral therapy in people with HIV. General study findings and limits: In HIV, the repertoires covered a tighter span of CDR3 lengths than in controls.

Between the trimmed V and J ends, which lost 1 base and 6 bases, there was a span of 24 bases. Germline V gene lookup returns CDR1 SGHTA and CDR2 FQGTGA. The CDR3 totals 19 residues. Prior to DNA extraction, the samples held 1-10 million cryopreserved PBMC. Sequencing relied on immunoSEQ assay v3.0, run at survey level. What sequencing targeted per sample was roughly 40,000-50,000 T-cell genomes. Assay: immunoSEQ multiplex PCR; the TCRdb copy retains only in-frame clones and omits some. There are about 25,000 clones in the sample; approximately 93% occur only once, and about 10% lies in the top ten. As concerns this clone: The antigen remains undetermined.

V usage is TRBV7-3 and J usage is TRBJ2-2, with D possibly TRBD2 on 7 matching bases. This receptor was taken from a woman between 35 and 50 years old with HIV. The material was unsorted PBMCs, obtained 7.6 years after starting antiretroviral therapy. The CDR3 bases are TGTGCCAGCAGCTTAAATCCCCTGGGGGCGGGGGCCTGGGCCGGGGAGCTGTTTTTT. It yields the protein CASSLNPLGAGAWAGELFF.